These 16 T cell receptor beta chains were all obtained from the same sample, sequenced in a study of T-cell memory formation after mild COVID-19. TCRdb ran MiXCR on the 5' RACE reads and lists one entry per CDR3 protein. The sample includes 550,000 to 600,000 distinct CDR3 sequences, about 20% of them seen just once. Sequenced material: PBMCs or a T cell subset sorted from them (not recorded which). These receptors all come from an adult woman who had mild COVID-19 (a few samples of this study predate the infection). Cell type and time point are not known.

The chain employs TRBV2 and TRBJ2-7; D uncertain. Trimming took 7 bases from V and 5 from J, leaving 9 bases between them. Germline lookup yields CDR1 SNHLY and CDR2 FYNNEI. CDR3 length equals 11 residues. The CDR3 sequence: CASTPYDEQYF. As DNA, the CDR3 is TGTGCCAGCACCCCGTATGACGAGCAGTACTTC.

This clonotype has only a few counts. The V gene is TRBV6-2 or TRBV6-3, the J gene TRBJ2-7; the D gene is possibly TRBD2 (5 bases). The CDR3 consists of 14 residues. Germline V gives CDR1 MNHEY, CDR2 SVGEGT. V was clipped by 5 bases and J by 3 bases, with 14 bases between them. CDR3 region: CASSTLGELYEQYF. The DNA of the CDR3 is TGTGCCAGCAGTACTCTGGGAGAGCTCTACGAGCAGTACTTC.

V gene TRBV12-3 or TRBV12-4 combines with J gene TRBJ2-1, with 9 positions matching TRBD2. The CDR3 is 13 residues long. V trimming: 6 bases; J trimming: 7 bases; junction bases outside the gene matches: 4. CDR3 amino acids: CASRAGGVNEQFF. CDR3 DNA: TGTGCCAGCAGGGCGGGAGGGGTGAATGAGCAGTTCTTC.

This clonotype appeared a few times. V gene TRBV7-9 combines with J gene TRBJ2-7, with 8 bases identical to TRBD1. CDR1 SEHNR and CDR2 FQNEAQ come from the germline V gene (reference sequence). The CDR3 totals 14 residues. The V segment lost 4 bases and the J segment 2 bases; nucleotides outside the gene matches: 4. CDR3 nucleotides: TGTGCCAGCAGCTGGGGACAGGCCCCCTACGAGCAGTACTTC. This encodes CASSWGQAPYEQYF.

The J gene is TRBJ1-2, the V gene TRBV5-1; possible D gene TRBD1, 5 bases. The CDR3 has 15 amino acids. Trimming cost V 3 bases and J 0 bases, with 12 bases left between them. Germline loops: CDR1 SGHRS, CDR2 YFSETQ. This CDR3 reads CASSSEGRANYGYTF. The CDR3 coding sequence is TGCGCCAGCAGCTCGGAGGGGAGAGCTAACTATGGCTACACCTTC.

This clonotype was observed a handful of times. The V call is TRBV6-5, the J call TRBJ2-7; tentatively, D is TRBD1 (6 bases). The CDR3 covers 16 residues. Trimming removed 3 bases at V and 2 bases at J, with 17 bases between. From germline, CDR1 is MNHEY and CDR2 SVGAGI. CDR3 bases: TGTGCCAGCAGTTATAGGGACACAGGTGGGCCCTACGAGCAGTACTTC. Amino acid sequence: CASSYRDTGGPYEQYF.

V and J are TRBV5-5 and TRBJ2-2; D is perhaps TRBD1 (5 bases). This CDR3 region has 17 residues. The ends were cut back, 1 base at V and 0 bases at J, with 13 bases in the middle. From germline, CDR1 is SGHKS and CDR2 YYEKEE (reference sequence). The CDR3, as DNA: TGTGCCAGCAGCTTGACCGCAGACAGAACGAACACCGGGGAGCTGTTTTTT. It translates to CASSLTADRTNTGELFF.

This chain uses TRBV18 with TRBJ2-7; no clear D. Deletions cut 2 bases from V and 5 bases from J, with 10 bases between. The CDR3 consists of 13 residues. CDR1 KGHSH and CDR2 LQKENI come from the germline V gene. CDR3 sequence: CASSPGIWDEQYF. The CDR3 region has the DNA TGTGCCAGCTCACCAGGTATCTGGGACGAGCAGTACTTC.

This clonotype turned up a few times. The V call is TRBV5-1, the J call TRBJ1-1; D call uncertain. Germline-derived CDR1 and CDR2 are SGHRS and YFSETQ. The CDR3 sequence is 14 residues long. Trimming took 2 bases from V and 1 from J, leaving 9 bases between them. The CDR3 reads CASSLSSTNTEAFF. The CDR3 coding sequence is TGCGCCAGCAGCTTAAGTTCCACGAACACTGAAGCTTTCTTT.

The V and J genes are TRBV7-9 and TRBJ2-5; the match to TRBD2 covers 10 bases. Germline-derived CDR1 and CDR2 are SEHNR and FQNEAQ (reference sequence). Trimming at V came to 1 base and at J to 5 bases, leaving 1 base not matched to a gene. The CDR3 totals 14 residues. In DNA, the CDR3 is TGTGCCAGCAGCTTAGAACTAGCGGGGGAGACCCAGTACTTC. Translating gives CASSLELAGETQYF.

This chain connects TRBV2 to TRBJ1-1; D ambiguous. The V end lost 4 bases, the J end lost 1 base, and 7 bases lay between the germline ends. Germline CDR1 and CDR2: SNHLY and FYNNEI. The CDR3 contains 13 residues. Here the CDR3 reads CASSGSWNTEAFF. The CDR3, as DNA: TGTGCCAGCAGTGGATCATGGAACACTGAAGCTTTCTTT.

The chain links TRBV5-6 to TRBJ2-3, with 8 positions matching TRBD1. There are 19 residues in the CDR3. Trimming removed 2 bases from V and 4 bases from J; junction bases left unmatched: 18. CDR1 and CDR2 from the germline V gene are SGHDT and YYEEEE. CDR3 coding DNA: TGTGCCAGCAGCTTCCCCCAAAAAAGGACAGGGCTGAGGGCAGATACGCAGTATTTT. This translates into CASSFPQKRTGLRADTQYF.

The genes are TRBV5-4 and TRBJ2-7; D not certain. The length of the CDR3 is 13 residues. Deletions cut 4 bases from V and 2 bases from J, with 10 bases between. Per germline, CDR1 SGHNT and CDR2 YYREEE (reference sequence). In nucleotides, the CDR3 is TGTGCCAGCAGCGCGACCCCCACCTACGAGCAGTACTTC. It is translated as CASSATPTYEQYF.

This chain connects TRBV10-3 to TRBJ2-7; D unclear. The germline V and J ends were trimmed by 10 bases and 0 bases, with 13 bases remaining between them. The CDR3 spans 13 residues. Germline V gene sequence: CDR1 ENHRY, CDR2 SYGVKD. The CDR3 spells CATQNQSSYEQYF. In DNA, the CDR3 is TGTGCCACCCAAAACCAGAGCTCCTACGAGCAGTACTTC.

The chain is built from TRBV12-5 and TRBJ2-3, with TRBD2 identical over 16 bases. Germline values: CDR1 LGHNT, CDR2 FRNRAP. The V segment lost 7 bases and the J segment 6 bases; nucleotides outside the gene matches: 7. This CDR3 comprises 16 residues. CDR3 bases: TGTGCTAGTGCCGCCGGGACTAGCGGGGGGGCGGATACGCAGTATTTT. Its translation: CASAAGTSGGADTQYF. The variable domain in full, completed from reference TRBV12-5 and TRBJ2-3, reads DARVTQTPRHKVTEMGQEVTMRCQPILGHNTVFWYRQTMMQGLELLAYFRNRAPLDDSGMPKDRFSAEMPDATLATLKIQPSEPRDSAVYFCASAAGTSGGADTQYFGPGTRLTVL.

The chain is built from TRBV29-1 and TRBJ2-7; D is undetermined. The V gene lost 4 bases and the J gene lost 1 base, with 20 bases spanning the gap. Germline CDR1 reads SQVTM; CDR2 reads ANQGSEA. This CDR3 contains 16 residues. The CDR3 coding sequence is TGCAGCGTTGGAAGATGGAACAGCCTAACTTCCTACGAGCAGTACTTC. Translated: CSVGRWNSLTSYEQYF.